This TCR beta chain was sequenced in a study of chemoradiotherapy in HPV16-positive cancers. The V gene's germline CDR1 is MNHEY and CDR2 SVGAGI. V trimming: 2 bases; J trimming: 8 bases; junction bases outside the gene matches: 5. This CDR3 is built from 15 residues. On this clone: Its specificity is unknown.

Notes on the study in general: For HPV16-positive patients, expanding HPV-responsive T cells associated with longer recurrence-free survival.

TCRdb's table, derived via immunoSEQ multiplex PCR, lists solely in-frame clones and lacks some. The sample has approximately 30,000 clones, approximately 88% seen once. This chain connects TRBV6-5 to TRBJ1-4; 10 bases are a match to TRBD1. Sequences were derived from blood, sampled from a patient who underwent chemoradiotherapy. The sequence came from a human donor with HPV-associated anogenital cancer. The CDR3 region is CASSYRTGGDEKLFF. The DNA for the CDR3 is TGTGCCAGCAGTTACCGGACAGGGGGTGACGAAAAACTGTTTTTT.